The 17 T cell receptor beta chains listed next were all sequenced from one sample in a study of blood T cells in healthy people across ages. Using a J-beta primer mix together with a sample-barcoded 5' primer, a second PCR was run for roughly 6 to 12 cycles. TCRdb passed the 5' RACE reads through MiXCR, listing each CDR3 protein once. Among 1,800,000 or so distinct CDR3 sequences listed, approximately 40% were seen once. The sequencing sample was made of blood. The origin of the receptors is a human donor in good health.

V usage is TRBV2 and J usage is TRBJ2-2; tentatively, D is TRBD1 (5 bases). The CDR3 is made up of 16 amino acids. V gave up 2 bases and J gave up 7 bases, with 17 bases separating them. Looked up from germline, CDR1 is SNHLY and CDR2 is FYNNEI. The CDR3 region has the DNA TGTGCCAGCAGTGAACAGGGCTATGTCGCTGGCGGGGAGCTGTTTTTT. Encoded protein: CASSEQGYVAGGELFF.

V is TRBV20-1 and J is TRBJ1-2; the match to TRBD1 covers 7 bases. Germline lookup yields CDR1 DFQATT and CDR2 SNEGSKA (reference sequence). This CDR3 contains 14 residues. V dropped 0 bases and J dropped 8; count of bases not matched to a gene: 9. CDR3 DNA sequence: TGCAGTGCTAGAGAGGGACAGCCTTTGGGAGGCTACACCTTC. Translated: CSAREGQPLGGYTF.

This clonotype showed up just a few times. The chain couples TRBV12-3 or TRBV12-4 to TRBJ1-2; TRBD1 matches 8 bases. Trimming cost V 7 bases and J 3 bases; bases outside gene matches: 7. The CDR3 has 14 amino acids. This CDR3 reads CASKTGTGYYGYTF. CDR3 nucleotides: TGTGCCAGCAAAACCGGGACAGGCTACTATGGCTACACCTTC.

This rearrangement joins TRBV5-1 to TRBJ2-2; possible D gene TRBD1, 5 bases. V lost 0 bases and J lost 4, with 13 bases in between. Germline values: CDR1 SGHRS, CDR2 YFSETQ. CDR3 length: 16 amino acids. For the CDR3, the DNA is TGCGCCAGCAGCTTGGCGACGACAGCGCGCACCGGGGAGCTGTTTTTT. Its protein is CASSLATTARTGELFF.

This clonotype has at least ten counts. The CDR3 nucleotides read TGCAGCGTTGCCAGGGACAGGGAAGAGGATGGCTACACCTTC. Its translation is CSVARDREEDGYTF. The V and J genes are TRBV29-1 and TRBJ1-2, with 9 bases aligning to TRBD1. CDR3 length equals 14 residues. The V and J ends lost 4 bases and 6 bases, in that order; junction bases with no gene match: 9. Germline CDR1 reads SQVTM; CDR2 reads ANQGSEA. Combining the CDR3 with reference TRBV29-1 and TRBJ1-2 gives the whole variable domain SAVISQKPSRDICQRGTSLTIQCQVDSQVTMMFWYRQQPGQSLTLIATANQGSEATYESGFVIDKFPISRPNLTFSTLTVSNMSPEDSSIYLCSVARDREEDGYTFGSGTRLTVV.

This clonotype was picked up a small number of times. The chain has TRBV6-4 and TRBJ2-3; D is undetermined. The CDR3 has 17 residues. Germline values: CDR1 MRHNA, CDR2 SNTAGT. V lost 6 bases to trimming and J lost 4 bases, with 23 bases between them. This CDR3 reads CASSELLDLFRADTQYF. CDR3 nucleotides: TGTGCCAGCAGCGAGCTACTTGACCTTTTTCGGGCAGATACGCAGTATTTT.

There are a few counts of this clonotype. The chain couples TRBV7-6 to TRBJ1-5; D is perhaps TRBD1 (5 bases). CDR3 size: 15 residues. V was trimmed by 5 bases and J by 5 bases, leaving 16 bases between them. In germline, CDR1 is SGHVS, CDR2 FNYEAQ. For the CDR3, the DNA is TGTGCCAGCAGCCCTTTGGGGGTACGAGATCAGCCCCAGCATTTT. Residues: CASSPLGVRDQPQHF.

This clonotype was recorded many times. The rearrangement uses TRBV15 and TRBJ2-7, with 9 positions matching TRBD1. The CDR3 loop spans 17 amino acids. The junction had 14 bases not matched to a gene; V was cut back by 3 bases and J by 5 bases. Germline lookup yields CDR1 LNHNV and CDR2 YYDKDF (reference sequence). CDR3 residues: CATSSYAGTGSFHEQYF. The CDR3 DNA reads TGTGCCACCAGCAGCTATGCCGGGACAGGGTCATTCCACGAGCAGTACTTC.

This chain uses TRBV3-1 with TRBJ2-7; tentatively, D is TRBD1 or TRBD2 (6 bases each). Germline CDR1 and CDR2: LGHDT and YNNKEL (reference sequence). Trimming shortened V by 4 bases and J by 7 bases, and 20 bases separated the two germline ends. CDR3 length: 15 residues. The CDR3 DNA is TGTGCCAGCAGCCGCGCCGGGGGCTCCTTCGGGGAGCAGTACTTC. The encoded protein is CASSRAGGSFGEQYF.

This clonotype has just a few counts. J is TRBJ2-7 and V is TRBV10-3; 7 bases fit TRBD1. The CDR3 totals 14 residues. With 2 bases clipped from V and 5 bases from J, the junction kept 6 bases outside the gene matches. Germline V lookup: CDR1 ENHRY, CDR2 SYGVKD. The CDR3 reads CAISEVAGGNEQYF. The CDR3 bases are TGTGCCATCAGTGAGGTAGCAGGGGGAAACGAGCAGTACTTC.

The chain recombines TRBV6-6 with TRBJ2-7, with D hard to call. The CDR3 is 15 amino acids. Per germline, CDR1 MNHNY and CDR2 SVGAGI (reference sequence). The V and J ends lost 5 bases and 2 bases respectively, with 16 bases between them. The CDR3 here is CASSHPGIGPYEQYF. CDR3 in DNA: TGTGCCAGCAGTCACCCTGGTATAGGGCCCTACGAGCAGTACTTC.

The chain recombines TRBV20-1 with TRBJ1-2; D not certain. In germline, CDR1 is DFQATT, CDR2 SNEGSKA (reference sequence). The CDR3 length is 14 residues. Between the trimmed V and J ends, which lost 0 bases and 4 bases, there was a span of 12 bases. CDR3 bases: TGCAGTGCTAGAGATCTGGGCAACTTCTATGGCTACACCTTC. It specifies CSARDLGNFYGYTF.

This clonotype occurred many times. CDR3 coding DNA: TGTGCCAGCAGCGCCAATATTGGGGGGCTACACAATGAGCAGTTCTTC. Translating it yields CASSANIGGLHNEQFF. The genes are TRBV7-2 and TRBJ2-1, with D perhaps given as TRBD1 or TRBD2 (6 bases each). The germline V gene has CDR1 SGHTA and CDR2 FQGNSA. The CDR3 has 16 amino acids. The V and J ends lost 5 bases and 5 bases respectively, with 19 bases between them.

J is TRBJ2-4 and V is TRBV20-1; D is unresolved. The CDR3 length is 12 residues. CDR1 and CDR2 (germline): DFQATT, SNEGSKA (reference sequence). The CDR3 DNA reads TGCAGGGTCCAAGACGCCAAAAACATTCAGTACTTC. Translating gives CRVQDAKNIQYF.

The chain combines TRBV20-1 with TRBJ2-3, with D tentatively TRBD2 (6 bases). CDR3 length equals 13 residues. Germline CDR1 reads DFQATT; CDR2 reads SNEGSKA (reference sequence). Trimming shortened V by 6 bases and J by 3 bases, and 13 bases separated the two germline ends. The CDR3 spells CSAPLAITDTQYF. The CDR3 DNA reads TGCAGTGCCCCACTAGCAATTACAGATACGCAGTATTTT.

The chain recombines TRBV15 with TRBJ2-4; D perhaps matches TRBD1 (5 bases). V was shortened by 1 base and J by 8 bases, with 12 bases between the two germline ends. CDR1 is LNHNV and CDR2 is YYDKDF in the germline V gene (reference sequence). This CDR3 region has 14 residues. CDR3 nucleotide sequence: TGTGCCACCAGCAGAGCCCAGGGTTTTGACATTCAGTACTTC. This gives the protein CATSRAQGFDIQYF.

In its sample, this clonotype was seen a few times. This sequence joins TRBV24-1 and TRBJ2-5, with 11 bases lining up with TRBD1. Germline V gene sequence: CDR1 KGHDR, CDR2 SFDVKD. The CDR3 spans 15 residues. V lost 4 bases, J lost 7 bases, and 7 bases stayed unmatched. The CDR3 loop is CATSDLDRGRVTQYF. DNA for the CDR3: TGTGCCACCAGTGACCTGGACAGGGGGCGGGTGACCCAGTACTTC.